The sequence of this T cell receptor beta chain was determined in a study of T cell responses to AZD1222 COVID-19 vaccine (dated by TCRdb to the early 2020s). In terms of the full investigation: A total of about 240 trial participants underwent TCR sequencing, of whom nearly 210 received two doses of AZD1222 and some 25 received two doses of the MenACWY control vaccine. Trial participants were enrolled into age subgroups of 18-55, 56-69 and 70-plus years, which contained around 150, 28 and 57 TCR-sequenced participants, respectively.

The sample's time point label, in plain terms: about 28 days (+/-7) after the second vaccine dose. This specimen's treatment or condition label, interpreted: meningococcal conjugate vaccine given as trial control. Samples from vaccinated people were obtained from the UK trials COV001 and COV002, which included a single-blind randomized controlled phase 2/3 trial of AZD1222 (ChAdOx1 nCoV-19) in healthy adults. For TCRbeta chain sequencing, PBMC samples were collected from trial participants at day 0 and at day 28 after the second dose. CDR1 is given as MNHEY and CDR2 as SMNVEV, both from the germline V gene (reference sequence). V and J are truncated by 1 base and 7 bases respectively, leaving an intervening sequence of 16 bases. Including cysteine and phenylalanine, the CDR3 has 15 amino acids. Only the CDR3 portion is preserved as DNA: 45 bases, with reading frame beginning at the first base. The CDR3 regions of human TCRbeta chains were analyzed by immunosequencing. As for the authors' bioinformatics: TCRs in the repertoires were matched against a reference library of SARS-CoV-2-specific TCRs that had been generated with the MIRA antigen-specificity platform. Breadth was defined as the fraction of unique TCRs that were SARS-CoV-2-associated, and depth was defined as the fraction of total T cells that were SARS-CoV-2-associated. Using the MIRA data, each spike-specific TCR was mapped to the spike region that the TCR reacts to and placed in a CD4 or CD8 class. Log10-transformed breadth and depth values were compared by one-way ANOVA with Sidak's multiple comparisons tests. TCRdb carries this immuneACCESS record with in-frame sequences only. Its versions omit some clonotypes, under half of them owing to an unresolved V gene in the studies checked, with the rest unexplained. The V and J calls and the clone size are those of that table, but D and trimming were determined from the DNA. Present in this sample are about 66,000 clones, about 93% of which were seen just once. The top ten hold less than 7% of the sample.

This clone has only one observation. Its antigen has not been determined. No much larger clone exists at a distance of one base, and base qualities are not known. General study outcomes and caveats: Participants were mostly white British, with more females than males. The authors suggested clonal diversity may have been underestimated. Because no day 14 peak-response samples were available, the repertoires could be characterized only after the peak T cell response. Spike-specific TCR breadth and depth rose significantly after two AZD1222 doses compared with day 0 and with MenACWY recipients. Nearly half of unique spike-specific TCRs reportedly recognized epitopes outside regions mutated in the B.1.351 and B.1.1.7 variants. Conclusions about previously exposed vaccinees are limited because only six or seven AZD1222 recipients were SARS-CoV-2 seropositive at baseline. In the small 56-69-year group, the increase in depth fell short of significance, most likely because of low power. The whole spike protein was spanned by vaccine-associated CD4 TCRs, and dominant responses were seen in regions 160-218 and 743-854.

The sample was peripheral blood, taken 28 days after the second dose of the MenACWY control vaccine. The receptor's source is an adult who received the MenACWY meningococcal vaccine as a control. The chain employs TRBV27 and TRBJ1-2; perhaps TRBD1 is the D gene, with 5 bases matching. The nucleotides are TGTGCCAGCAGTTTATTCGGGGGAAGAAGTAGTGGCTACACCTTC. Translation gives CASSLFGGRSSGYTF.